The entry below gives a single T cell receptor beta chain sequence along with its context. Clones were sequenced by immunoSEQ multiplex PCR, and TCRdb holds only the in-frame ones, with some missing. The data show approximately 250,000 clones, around four fifths seen once. This sample was included in a study of blood T cell repertoires in COVID-19. In the study overall: In each case, the material was cDNA or gDNA derived from T cells, B-cell-depleted T cells, or PBMCs.

This receptor was identified in a man in his 60s with acute or convalescent COVID-19. Sequenced sample: peripheral blood.

The CDR3 here is CASSPAGRNEQFF. Here the CDR3 DNA reads TGTGCCAGCTCACCAGCAGGGAGGAATGAGCAGTTCTTC. This chain uses TRBV18 with TRBJ2-1; tentative D call: TRBD2 (6 bases). This CDR3 contains 13 residues. Germline assignment: CDR1 KGHSH and CDR2 LQKENI. V lost 2 bases, J lost 7 bases, and 9 bases lay in between.